These T cell receptor beta chains were read from a single sample in a study of blood T cell repertoires in COVID-19. Only in-frame clones appear in the TCRdb table, and some are missing; sequencing was by immunoSEQ multiplex PCR. The profile shows about 140,000 clones, 75% to 90% of them singletons. The sequenced material came from peripheral blood. The receptors shown here come from a woman in her forties or fifties with acute or convalescent COVID-19. The CDR3 runs from the conserved cysteine through the conserved F or W. The order of the fields is clone size, J gene, V gene, D gene, CDR3 protein, CDR3 DNA. The D gene is left open where the match is weak. Size values are once, few and many counts, or a class for expanded clones, and some rows have none.

once	TRBJ1-5	TRBV6-5	TRBD1	CASSKPRGLDPPQHF	TGTGCCAGCAGTAAACCCAGGGGGTTGGATCCGCCCCAGCATTTT
.	TRBJ2-5	TRBV4-1	TRBD1	CASSQVGQRQETQYF	TGCGCCAGCAGCCAAGTGGGACAGCGCCAAGAGACCCAGTACTTC
.	TRBJ2-7	TRBV9	.	CASSPLPEIYEQYF	TGTGCCAGCAGCCCGCTCCCGGAGATTTACGAGCAGTACTTC
.	TRBJ1-2	TRBV11-2	TRBD1	CASSLDRFKGYGYTF	TGTGCCAGCAGCTTGGACAGGTTCAAAGGGTATGGCTACACCTTC
.	TRBJ2-7	TRBV30	TRBD2	CAWSGGGLSYEQYF	TGTGCCTGGAGTGGGGGGGGGTTGTCCTACGAGCAGTACTTC
.	TRBJ2-1	TRBV2	TRBD1	CAITQGADNEQFF	TGTGCCATCACTCAGGGGGCAGACAATGAGCAGTTCTTC
.	TRBJ2-3	TRBV3-1/TRBV3-2	TRBD2	CASSPTSGDTDTQYF	TGTGCCAGCAGCCCGACTAGCGGAGACACAGATACGCAGTATTTT
.	TRBJ2-5	TRBV4-1	.	CASSQGTANPGETQYF	TGCGCCAGCAGCCAAGGGACAGCCAATCCCGGGGAGACCCAGTACTTC
.	TRBJ1-3	TRBV5-6	.	CASSRGGSGNTIYF	TGTGCCAGCAGCCGGGGAGGCTCTGGAAACACCATATATTTT
few	TRBJ2-2	TRBV5-1	TRBD2	CASRTSGGSNTGELFF	TGCGCCAGCAGGACTAGCGGAGGGTCGAACACCGGGGAGCTGTTTTTT
.	TRBJ2-1	TRBV3-1/TRBV3-2	TRBD2	CASSPPVIAGYNEQFF	TGTGCCAGCAGCCCGCCGGTGATAGCGGGGTACAATGAGCAGTTCTTC
.	TRBJ2-6	TRBV6-1	.	CASSERGARFSGANVLTF	TGTGCCAGCAGTGAACGGGGGGCCAGATTCTCTGGGGCCAACGTCCTGACTTTC
.	TRBJ1-2	TRBV10-3	.	CAIRPNRVLNYGYTF	TGTGCCATCAGACCGAACAGGGTATTAAACTATGGCTACACCTTC
many	TRBJ2-1	TRBV5-5	TRBD1	CASSLETGGRNEQFF	TGTGCCAGCAGCTTGGAAACAGGGGGCCGCAATGAGCAGTTCTTC
.	TRBJ1-1	TRBV7-9	.	CASSIGQPEAFF	TGTGCCAGCAGCATCGGACAGCCCGAAGCTTTCTTT
.	TRBJ2-1	TRBV2	TRBD2	CASRGTSGANEQFF	TGTGCCAGCAGGGGGACTAGCGGGGCGAATGAGCAGTTCTTC
.	TRBJ1-2	TRBV10-3	TRBD1	CASHSEGAPSYGYTF	TGTGCCTCACACAGCGAGGGGGCTCCGTCGTATGGCTACACCTTC
.	TRBJ2-7	TRBV30	TRBD2	CAWSTKLAGVNEQYF	TGTGCCTGGAGTACTAAACTAGCGGGGGTCAACGAGCAGTACTTC
.	TRBJ1-1	TRBV5-1	.	CASSPTAMNTEAFF	TGCGCCAGCAGCCCGACAGCAATGAACACTGAAGCTTTCTTT
.	TRBJ1-1	TRBV7-2	.	CASSSSRVTEAFF	.
.	TRBJ1-3	TRBV5-4	.	CASSTGQAFSGNTIYF	TGTGCCAGCAGCACGGGACAAGCCTTCTCTGGAAACACCATATATTTT
.	TRBJ2-7	TRBV6-1	.	CASSEGFFILGTRSYEQYF	TGTGCCAGCAGTGAAGGTTTTTTTATTCTCGGGACACGCTCCTACGAGCAGTACTTC
.	TRBJ1-2	TRBV12-3/TRBV12-4	.	CASSPDINYGYTF	TGTGCCAGCAGTCCTGACATTAACTATGGCTACACCTTC
.	TRBJ1-4	TRBV27	TRBD1	CASSMGQRNEKLFF	TGTGCCAGCAGTATGGGACAGCGTAATGAAAAACTGTTTTTT
.	TRBJ2-5	TRBV11-1	TRBD2	CASSLLTSGSKWTQYF	TGTGCCAGCAGCTTACTTACTAGCGGGAGTAAGTGGACCCAGTACTTC
.	TRBJ2-2	TRBV5-6	TRBD1	CASSLWARGRGTGELFF	TGTGCCAGCAGCTTGTGGGCCAGGGGGAGAGGTACCGGGGAGCTGTTTTTT
.	TRBJ1-2	TRBV9	TRBD1	CASSLGQGGGYTF	TGTGCCAGCAGCTTGGGACAGGGAGGGGGCTACACCTTC
once	TRBJ1-1	TRBV5-1	TRBD1	CASRSGQGFTEAFF	TGCGCCAGCAGGTCGGGACAGGGCTTCACTGAAGCTTTCTTT
.	TRBJ2-1	TRBV5-4	.	CASSWDIDEQFF	TGTGCCAGCAGCTGGGACATCGATGAGCAGTTCTTC
once	TRBJ2-5	TRBV10-3	TRBD2	CATSGAGETQYF	TGTGCCACTAGCGGAGCGGGGGAGACCCAGTACTTC
.	TRBJ1-5	TRBV19	.	CASSTVYEDQPQHF	TGTGCCAGTAGTACGGTATACGAGGATCAGCCCCAGCATTTT
.	TRBJ1-2	TRBV25-1	.	CASSEMWGANYGYTF	TGTGCCAGCAGTGAGATGTGGGGGGCTAACTATGGCTACACCTTC
.	TRBJ2-7	TRBV6-5	TRBD1	CASTPRGPYEQYF	TGTGCCAGCACACCCAGGGGGCCATACGAGCAGTACTTC
few	TRBJ1-2	TRBV6-1	TRBD1	CASSENRGQSYGYTF	TGTGCCAGCAGTGAAAATCGGGGACAGAGCTATGGCTACACCTTC
.	TRBJ2-1	TRBV6-4	TRBD1	CASKGQGPNNEQFF	TGTGCCAGCAAGGGACAGGGGCCCAACAATGAGCAGTTCTTC
once	TRBJ1-5	TRBV30	TRBD1	CALGGGQGRGQPQHF	TGTGCCCTTGGGGGGGGACAGGGGCGCGGTCAGCCCCAGCATTTT
.	TRBJ1-2	TRBV12-3/TRBV12-4	.	CASSVGAYGYTF	TGTGCCAGCAGTGTAGGAGCCTATGGCTACACCTTC
.	TRBJ2-5	TRBV12-5	.	CASGPPGVAKETQYF	TGTGCTAGTGGTCCTCCGGGAGTGGCCAAGGAGACCCAGTACTTC
.	TRBJ2-2	TRBV28	TRBD1	CASSPGDRANTGELFF	TGTGCCAGCAGTCCAGGGGACAGGGCGAACACCGGGGAGCTGTTTTTT
.	TRBJ2-1	TRBV11-2	.	CASEQGSSNEQFF	TGTGCCAGCGAACAGGGTAGTAGCAATGAGCAGTTCTTC
few	TRBJ1-2	TRBV20-1	TRBD1	CSASPGQGRGYTF	TGCAGTGCTAGTCCAGGACAGGGCCGTGGCTACACCTTC
.	TRBJ2-5	TRBV27	TRBD2	CASSLGLAGAGETQYF	TGTGCCAGCAGTCTAGGACTAGCGGGAGCCGGGGAGACCCAGTACTTC
once	TRBJ2-7	TRBV3-1/TRBV3-2	.	CASSQYLLGQLGYEQYF	TGTGCCAGCAGCCAGTACTTACTTGGACAGTTGGGATACGAGCAGTACTTC
.	TRBJ1-2	TRBV12-3/TRBV12-4	.	CASSSGFYGYTF	TGTGCCAGCAGTTCGGGGTTCTATGGCTACACCTTC
.	TRBJ1-6	TRBV3-1/TRBV3-2	.	CASSPPTHSYNSPLHF	TGTGCCAGCAGCCCTCCTACCCACTCCTATAATTCACCCCTCCACTTT
.	TRBJ2-7	TRBV27	TRBD2	CASSLSGRGEQYF	TGTGCCAGCAGTTTAAGCGGGAGAGGTGAGCAGTACTTC
.	TRBJ1-2	TRBV7-8	TRBD1	CASRPGQGGGYTF	TGTGCCAGCAGACCGGGACAGGGAGGCGGCTACACCTTC
.	TRBJ1-5	TRBV19	TRBD1	CASSPGTVVAYQPQHF	TGTGCCAGTAGTCCCGGGACAGTGGTTGCTTATCAGCCCCAGCATTTT
.	TRBJ2-2	TRBV24-1	TRBD2	CATSDHKRGSDTGELFF	TGTGCCACCAGTGATCACAAGCGGGGCTCGGACACCGGGGAGCTGTTTTTT
.	TRBJ1-6	TRBV11-2	.	CASSLLRSIAGTPLHF	TGTGCCAGCAGCTTATTGCGGAGTATCGCGGGGACCCCCCTCCACTTT
.	TRBJ1-1	TRBV18	.	CASSPPEVGAFF	TGTGCCAGCTCACCACCGGAGGTTGGAGCTTTCTTT
.	TRBJ1-1	TRBV2	TRBD1	CASSSYRGRGTEAFF	TGTGCCAGCAGTTCCTACAGGGGAAGGGGCACTGAAGCTTTCTTT
.	TRBJ2-7	TRBV19	TRBD1	CATQSGTGVREQYF	TGTGCCACACAGTCCGGGACAGGGGTCCGCGAGCAGTACTTC
.	TRBJ2-5	TRBV19	.	CASSIGQLGQTQYF	TGTGCCAGTAGTATCGGACAGTTGGGACAGACCCAGTACTTC
.	TRBJ2-7	TRBV7-8	.	CASSQTGTLSGGQYF	TGTGCCAGCAGCCAAACCGGGACTCTCTCTGGGGGGCAGTACTTC
.	TRBJ2-4	TRBV5-1	.	CASSLAGEDIQYF	TGCGCCAGCAGCTTGGCAGGGGAAGACATTCAGTACTTC
.	TRBJ1-1	TRBV24-1	.	CATSGGGWGTEAFF	TGTGCCACCAGCGGGGGGGGTTGGGGAACTGAAGCTTTCTTT
.	TRBJ2-7	TRBV4-1	TRBD1	CASSQGDRPPYEQYF	TGCGCCAGCAGCCAAGGGGACAGGCCGCCCTACGAGCAGTACTTC
once	TRBJ1-4	TRBV5-1	.	CASSSSRGSNEKLFF	TGCGCCAGCAGCTCTAGCAGGGGAAGTAATGAAAAACTGTTTTTT
.	TRBJ1-4	TRBV6-5	TRBD1	CASSQDRGNEKLFF	TGTGCCAGCAGCCAGGACAGGGGTAATGAAAAACTGTTTTTT